This TCR beta chain was retrieved from a study of T cells after yellow fever vaccination. About the research overall: SMART-Seq v4 Ultra Low Input prepared the low-cell-number fractions. Findings and limits, study-wide: The presence of abundant clonotypes contaminating from the bulk population was possible in FACS-sorted repertoires.

TCR cDNA was made by 5'RACE template switching, adding a universal primer site and UMIs. From the 5' RACE reads, TCRdb called clonotypes with MiXCR, one entry per CDR3 protein. The sample gives some 80,000 distinct CDR3 sequences, more than 10% of which show up once; around 23% is in the top ten. V trimming: 8 bases; J trimming: 4 bases; junction bases outside the gene matches: 12. Germline V CDR1 and CDR2: MNHEY, SVGEGT. There are 15 residues in the CDR3. The receptor's source is a man younger than 30 who received the YFV17D yellow fever vaccine. Here the sequenced sample was CD8+ T cells not binding an NS4B(214-222) dextramer, sorted from PBMCs, taken 21 days after the first yellow fever vaccination. This chain uses TRBV6-2 or TRBV6-3 with TRBJ2-5; 8 nucleotides match TRBD1. This CDR3 is CASGPDRGFLETQYF. In nucleotides, the CDR3 is TGTGCCAGCGGTCCCGACAGGGGTTTCTTAGAGACCCAGTACTTC.